A selection of T cell receptor beta chains follows, all from one sample in a study of control samples from healthy donors and cancer patients. Produced via immunoSEQ multiplex PCR; TCRdb's table is partial and in-frame only. This sample has fewer than 60,000 clones, with 85% to 95% found just once. The sample consisted of blood. Source of these receptors: a man aged 25 to 45 in good health. CDR3s include the opening cysteine and the closing phenylalanine or tryptophan. D genes are given only for firm matches. Clone size, where shown, is once, few, many, or a class for clones that have expanded.

abundance	v_gene	d_gene	j_gene	CDR3nt	CDR3aa
NA	TRBV7-3	NA	TRBJ2-1	TGTGCCAGCAGCTTAACGGGGCTCCACAATGAGCAGTTCTTC	CASSLTGLHNEQFF
NA	TRBV4-1	NA	TRBJ1-6	TGCGCCAGCAGCGTCATGACAGCTTCACCCCTCCACTTT	CASSVMTASPLHF
NA	TRBV7-9	TRBD1	TRBJ2-1	TGTGCCAGCAGCTCCGGACAGGTTTACAATGAGCAGTTCTTC	CASSSGQVYNEQFF
NA	TRBV7-2	TRBD2	TRBJ2-7	TGTGCCAGCAGCTTCCGGGGGGGTACCTACGAGCAGTACTTC	CASSFRGGTYEQYF
NA	TRBV15	TRBD2	TRBJ2-7	TGTGCCACCAGCAGGGGACTAGCGGGAGGGCGATTCCCCTACGAGCAGTACTTC	CATSRGLAGGRFPYEQYF
NA	TRBV21-1	NA	TRBJ2-1	TGTGCCAGCAGCCCCAAGTATGGCCCCTACAATGAGCAGTTCTTC	CASSPKYGPYNEQFF
NA	TRBV11-1	NA	TRBJ2-1	TGTGCCAGCAGCTTAGGGTCTGAGCAGTTCTTC	CASSLGSEQFF
NA	TRBV6-5	TRBD2	TRBJ2-7	TGTGCCAGCAGTCTAGCGGGGGGCCCCTACGAGCAGTACTTC	CASSLAGGPYEQYF
NA	TRBV27	TRBD2	TRBJ2-2	TGTGCCAGCAGTACCTCTAGCGGGAGGGTCGGGGAGCTGTTTTTT	CASSTSSGRVGELFF
NA	TRBV6-5	NA	TRBJ1-6	TGTGCCAGCAGTTACGGAAAGGGGGTTAATAATTCACCCCTCCACTTT	CASSYGKGVNNSPLHF
NA	TRBV6-2/TRBV6-3	NA	TRBJ1-5	TGTGCCAGCAGTGTGGGAACCCCCCGCAATCAGCCCCAGCATTTT	CASSVGTPRNQPQHF
NA	TRBV5-8	TRBD2	TRBJ2-1	TGTGCCAGCAACCCAATGCCGGGACTAGCGGAGGACTCCTACAATGAGCAGTTCTTC	CASNPMPGLAEDSYNEQFF
NA	TRBV6-2/TRBV6-3	NA	TRBJ2-1	TGTGCCAGCAGTTACGGCAGGGCTAATGAGCAGTTCTTC	CASSYGRANEQFF
NA	TRBV6-2/TRBV6-3	NA	TRBJ2-6	TGTGCCAGCAGTCCGCCCCCTGGGGCCAACGTCCTGACTTTC	CASSPPPGANVLTF
NA	TRBV4-1	NA	TRBJ2-1	TGCGCCAGCAGCCAAAGGAGCTACAATGAGCAGTTCTTC	CASSQRSYNEQFF
NA	TRBV28	NA	TRBJ2-4	TGTGCCAGCAAGGAGGGCAGGATAGACATTCAGTACTTC	CASKEGRIDIQYF
NA	TRBV4-1	NA	TRBJ1-1	TGCGCCAGCAGCCAAGATGGGCTTAACACTGAAGCTTTCTTT	CASSQDGLNTEAFF
few	TRBV5-1	NA	TRBJ2-2	TGCGCCAGCTCCCGGGACCAGATCAACACCGGGGAGCTGTTTTTT	CASSRDQINTGELFF
NA	TRBV24-1	NA	TRBJ2-1	TGTGCCACCAGTGCACGGCCCTCCTACAATGAGCAGTTCTTC	CATSARPSYNEQFF
few	TRBV28	TRBD1	TRBJ2-3	TGTGCCAGCAAACCGGGACAGGGGGTGACAGATACGCAGTATTTT	CASKPGQGVTDTQYF
NA	TRBV6-5	NA	TRBJ1-1	TGTGCCAGCAGCAATTTCCTCTTGAACACTGAAGCTTTCTTT	CASSNFLLNTEAFF
NA	TRBV3-1/TRBV3-2	TRBD1	TRBJ1-6	TGTGCCAGCAGCCTGGGGACAGGTTATGGATCACCCCTCCACTTT	CASSLGTGYGSPLHF
NA	TRBV9	NA	TRBJ2-3	TGTGCCAGCAGCGTCGCAGGAGGGAGCTCCGTAGGAGATACGCAGTATTTT	CASSVAGGSSVGDTQYF
NA	TRBV30	NA	TRBJ1-1	TGTGCCTGGAAAGTGGATAATTGGGGCGGTACCACTGAAGCTTTCTTT	CAWKVDNWGGTTEAFF
NA	TRBV9	TRBD2	TRBJ2-3	TGTGCCAGCAGCGTAGCTACGGGAGGGCGGGCAGATACGCAGTATTTT	CASSVATGGRADTQYF
NA	TRBV27	TRBD1	TRBJ2-3	TGTGCCAGCATTTCCCTGACAGGGGGCACAGATACGCAGTATTTT	CASISLTGGTDTQYF
NA	TRBV12-3/TRBV12-4	NA	TRBJ1-2	TGTGCCAGCAGGGCGGGGATCTATGGCTACACCTTC	CASRAGIYGYTF
NA	TRBV27	NA	TRBJ2-7	TGTGCCAGCAGTTCGACAGGACCCACCTACGAGCAGTACTTC	CASSSTGPTYEQYF
NA	TRBV5-6	NA	TRBJ2-7	TGTGCCAGCAGCTCTTTGCGCTACGAGCAGTACTTC	CASSSLRYEQYF
NA	TRBV20-1	NA	TRBJ2-2	TGCAGTGCTAGTAAATTTTGGACCCTAACCGGGGAGCTGTTTTTT	CSASKFWTLTGELFF
NA	TRBV24-1	TRBD2	TRBJ2-3	TGTGCCACCAGTACTACGGGGAGGGGCACAGATACGCAGTATTTT	CATSTTGRGTDTQYF
NA	TRBV9	NA	TRBJ2-5	TGTGCCAGCAGCGTAGTTGCAGGGGACGGTGAGACCCAGTACTTC	CASSVVAGDGETQYF
NA	TRBV7-9	TRBD1	TRBJ1-2	TGTGCCAGCAGCCGGGACAGTAATGGCTACACCTTC	CASSRDSNGYTF
NA	TRBV27	NA	TRBJ1-6	TGTGCCAAACGGAGGACAGCTAATAATTCACCCCTCCACTTT	CAKRRTANNSPLHF
once	TRBV19	NA	TRBJ1-5	TGTGCCAGTAGTCCCGAGGGAATTCAGCCCCAGCATTTT	CASSPEGIQPQHF
few	TRBV19	NA	TRBJ1-2	TGTGCCAGTAGCCTCCTATCGATGGCCTACACCTTC	CASSLLSMAYTF
NA	TRBV7-2	NA	TRBJ1-5	TGTGCCAGCAGCTCCACAGGTGCAAATCAGCCCCAGCATTTT	CASSSTGANQPQHF
NA	TRBV29-1	NA	TRBJ2-2	TGCAGCGTTGCAACAGGGGAGGCCGGGGAGCTGTTTTTT	CSVATGEAGELFF
NA	TRBV2	TRBD1	TRBJ2-3	TGTGCCAGCAGTGGGACCGACAGGGCTTGGAAGGATACGCAGTATTTT	CASSGTDRAWKDTQYF
NA	TRBV21-1	NA	TRBJ1-1	TGTGCCAGCAGCAAATGGGGAGGGGAGACTGAAGCTTTCTTT	CASSKWGGETEAFF
NA	TRBV10-3	NA	TRBJ2-3	TGTGCCATCGGGAGGTTTGATACGCAGTATTTT	CAIGRFDTQYF
NA	TRBV7-9	TRBD1	TRBJ1-4	TGTGCCAGCAGCTTAAAATTAGGACAGGGTGAAAAACTGTTTTTT	CASSLKLGQGEKLFF
NA	TRBV4-1	TRBD2	TRBJ2-1	TGCGCCAGCAGCCACCAACTAGCGGGATCCTACAATGAGCAGTTCTTC	CASSHQLAGSYNEQFF
NA	TRBV11-2	NA	TRBJ2-1	TGTGCCAGCCGTCTTGGGAGGAACTACAATGAGCAGTTCTTC	CASRLGRNYNEQFF
NA	TRBV4-1	TRBD2	TRBJ2-4	TGCGCCAGCAGCCAGCCTACTAGCGTGGAGGCCAAAAACATTCAGTACTTC	CASSQPTSVEAKNIQYF
NA	TRBV5-1	TRBD2	TRBJ2-3	TGCGCCAGCCGGGGGGGCGGGCGGACAGATACGCAGTATTTT	CASRGGGRTDTQYF
NA	TRBV9	TRBD2	TRBJ2-4	TGTGCCAGCAGCGCGGGACTAGCGGGAGAGAAAAACATTCAGTACTTC	CASSAGLAGEKNIQYF
NA	TRBV7-2	TRBD2	TRBJ2-5	TGTGCCAGCAGCCGCGCAGGCGGGAGACAAGAGACCCAGTACTTC	CASSRAGGRQETQYF